The following is a T cell receptor (beta chain) sequence with its context. This CDR3 has 15 amino acids. Trimming took 5 bases from V and 1 from J; bases not matched to a gene: 5. Germline V gene sequence: CDR1 MDHEN, CDR2 SYDVKM. These data belong to a study of blood T cell repertoires in COVID-19. Study as a whole: Sites across the United States, Italy and Spain contributed samples from acute and convalescent COVID-19. The analysed material was cDNA or gDNA that came from T cells, B-cell-depleted T cells, or PBMCs.

Per the original data handling: Estimation of nucleated cell counts relied on the amplification of reference gene primers. Sequencing was performed with immunoSEQ multiplex PCR; in TCRdb, only in-frame clones are kept and a portion is missing. V and J calls and clone size follow that table, whereas D and trimming were derived from the DNA. This table holds roughly 40,000 clones, approximately 80% found once. The V and J genes are TRBV28 and TRBJ2-3, with 8 bases aligning to TRBD2. The source material was peripheral blood. This clonotype originated in a man aged 80 or over with acute or convalescent COVID-19. The CDR3 DNA sequence: TGTGCCAGCAGTAAAGCGGGAGTAGGCACAGATACGCAGTATTTT. It translates to CASSKAGVGTDTQYF.